The clone carrying this T cell receptor beta chain was recorded many times. Its antigen is not known. This sample is drawn from a study of T-cell reconstitution after alpha-beta-depleted transplantation in children. The authors prepared the TCRbeta library with unique molecular identifiers. TCRdb reanalysed the PCR reads using MiXCR and keeps one entry per CDR3 protein. The table lists 200,000 or so distinct CDR3 sequences, 7.5% to 9.5% of them singletons, with under 40% in the top ten. This CDR3 is 13 amino acids long. CDR1 and CDR2 from the germline V gene are SEHNR and FQNEAQ (reference sequence). V shed 2 bases, J shed 6 bases, and the junction held 3 bases outside the gene matches. Study results and limitations: A year post-transplant, T-cell counts and diversity derived mostly from newly produced T cells. Two months or so post-transplant, alpha-beta T cells reportedly derived from several hundred expanded graft clones.

The source is a male patient aged 2-15 years who had a stem cell transplant for acute myeloid leukemia, so the T cells may come from the graft donor. Specimen: PBMCs, mostly from graft donor cells, collected 360 days after TCRalphabeta/CD19-depleted stem cell transplant. The rearrangement joins TRBV7-9 to TRBJ1-1, with 7 nucleotides matching TRBD1. The CDR3 DNA reads as TGTGCCAGCAGCTTACAAGACAGGGCTGAAGCTTTCTTT. Its protein product is CASSLQDRAEAFF.